This T cell receptor (beta chain) was recovered during a study of monozygotic twins with inflammatory bowel disease. As concerns this clonotype: Its antigen is unknown.

UMIs bearing a 6-nucleotide sample barcode were added through template switching. TCRdb re-called the 5' RACE reads; every CDR3 protein appears as one record, without DNA. The sample table includes roughly 160,000 distinct CDR3 sequences. From germline, CDR1 is MNHEY and CDR2 SMNVEV (reference sequence). The CDR3 is made up of 18 amino acids. Whole-study findings and limits: The authors could not tell different T cell subtypes apart.

The chain joins TRBV27 to TRBJ2-1; TCRdb indicates TRBD1, and absent DNA this call remains unverified. What was sequenced was blood. This receptor was taken from a human donor with ulcerative colitis or Crohn's disease, or a healthy co-twin of an affected twin (not recorded which). The CDR3 protein is CASSPPPRGRGGYNEQFF.